The entry that follows covers one TCR beta chain sequence. TCRdb reprocessed the 5' RACE reads, keeping one entry per CDR3 protein, no DNA. The sample shows roughly 280,000 distinct CDR3 sequences, and about 0.4% sits with its ten largest clones. The sample belongs to a study of T cells expressing NK-cell markers. Background on the study: HCMV serostatus: seven of eight sequenced donors positive, one negative.

The TCR comes from a man younger than 35 in good health. The sequenced material came from blood T cells: a sorted CD56 or NKG2C T cell subset, CD4+ or CD8+ T cells, or bulk PBMC T cells (not recorded which).

CDR3 residues: CASSKGPSYEQYF. The J gene is TRBJ2-7, the V gene TRBV11-1; without DNA, the TCRdb call of TRBD2 cannot be checked. Germline V gene sequence: CDR1 SGHAT, CDR2 FQDESV (reference sequence). The CDR3 loop spans 13 amino acids.